One and the same sample provided the 23 T cell receptor beta chains below, sequenced in a study of blood T cell repertoires in COVID-19. The data were produced by immunoSEQ multiplex PCR, yet TCRdb's version contains in-frame clones alone and is incomplete. Altogether approximately 210,000 clones are present, around 84% being singletons, with the ten largest covering more than 9%. Material for sequencing was peripheral blood. These receptors came from a middle-aged man with COVID-19, enrolled during active disease.

The J gene is TRBJ2-1, the V gene TRBV18, with D maybe TRBD1 (6 bases). Germline V CDR1 and CDR2: KGHSH, LQKENI. The CDR3 has 14 residues. The V gene lost 4 bases and the J gene lost 6 bases, with 13 bases spanning the gap. The CDR3 loop reads CASSLPGQANEQFF. Written as DNA, the CDR3 is TGTGCCAGCTCACTGCCGGGACAAGCCAATGAGCAGTTCTTC.

V is TRBV7-9 and J is TRBJ1-6; D is possibly TRBD1 (6 bases). V was cut by 3 bases and J by 0 bases, with 9 bases left in between. This CDR3 has 16 amino acids. Germline V gene sequence: CDR1 SEHNR, CDR2 FQNEAQ (reference sequence). This CDR3 reads CASSFGGSSYNSPLHF. As DNA, the CDR3 is TGTGCCAGCAGCTTTGGGGGCAGCTCCTATAATTCACCCCTCCACTTT.

The chain joins TRBV3-1 (or the pseudogene TRBV3-2) to TRBJ2-3; the match to TRBD2 covers 11 bases. V gave up 4 bases and J gave up 3 bases; unmatched junction bases: 6. The germline V gene has CDR1 LGHDT and CDR2 YNNKEL (reference sequence). The CDR3 has 16 amino acids. The CDR3 DNA is TGTGCCAGCAGCCGAGATAGCGGGGGGGCGACAGATACGCAGTATTTT. Its translation is CASSRDSGGATDTQYF.

In its sample, this clone was seen once. CDR3 sequence reads: CASSPTRSEQYF. The CDR3 nucleotides read TGTGCCAGCTCACCAACTAGAAGCGAGCAGTACTTC. The J gene is TRBJ2-7, the V gene TRBV18; maybe TRBD2 (5 bases). The CDR3 has 12 residues. V was shortened by 2 bases and J by 6 bases, with 8 bases between the two germline ends. CDR1 and CDR2 from the germline V gene are KGHSH and LQKENI.

On this clone itself: A junction end diverges from the germline sequence, so it may reflect a read error. V and J are TRBV30 and TRBJ2-1, with TRBD2 matching over 10 bases. The V gene's germline CDR1 is GTSNPN and CDR2 SVGIG (reference sequence). This CDR3 comprises 12 residues. Here the CDR3 reads CAWGASGRAFIF. The CDR3 DNA is TGTGCCTGGGGGGCGAGCGGGAGGGCCTTCATCTTC.

V gene TRBV6-2 or TRBV6-3 combines with J gene TRBJ1-2; TRBD1 agrees at 7 bases. CDR1 and CDR2 from the germline V gene are MNHEY and SVGEGT. The CDR3 contains 14 residues. The V and J ends lost 5 bases and 4 bases, in that order; junction bases with no gene match: 7. In DNA, the CDR3 is TGTGCCAGCAGTCGCACAGGGGTCGTCTATGGCTACACCTTC. Protein sequence: CASSRTGVVYGYTF.

The chain recombines TRBV7-9 with TRBJ1-1; weak D call: TRBD1 (5 bases). The CDR3 loop spans 12 amino acids. The V end lost 5 bases, the J end lost 11 bases, and 15 bases lay between the germline ends. Germline V gene lookup returns CDR1 SEHNR and CDR2 FQNEAQ (reference sequence). CDR3 DNA sequence: TGTGCCAGCAGCCCGGACACCCTGGTCGCTTTCTTT. It specifies CASSPDTLVAFF.

The chain couples TRBV28 to TRBJ1-5; D is uncertain. Trimming left V 5 bases short and J 6 bases short, with 8 bases between. From germline, CDR1 is MDHEN and CDR2 SYDVKM. CDR3 size: 12 residues. CDR3 region: CASSPLGQPQHF. The CDR3, as DNA: TGTGCCAGCAGTCCCCTAGGTCAGCCCCAGCATTTT.

In its sample, this clone was seen a few times. The chain links TRBV19 to TRBJ2-7, with 10 bases matching TRBD2. The CDR3 sequence is 15 residues long. Germline loops: CDR1 LNHDA, CDR2 SQIVND (reference sequence). J lost 6 bases, V lost 6 bases, and 11 bases had no gene match. The CDR3 sequence: CASSKLAGVLLEQYF. DNA of the CDR3: TGTGCCAGTAGCAAGCTAGCGGGAGTGCTTCTCGAGCAGTACTTC.

This clone has just a few counts. This sequence joins TRBV11-2 and TRBJ2-3; no clear D gene. Deletions cut 4 bases from V and 4 bases from J, with 9 bases between. CDR1 is SGHAT and CDR2 is FQNNGV in the germline V gene. The CDR3 spans 13 residues. The CDR3: CASSSRIADTQYF. Written as DNA, the CDR3 is TGTGCCAGCAGCTCTCGAATAGCAGATACGCAGTATTTT.

V usage is TRBV4-3 and J usage is TRBJ1-1, with TRBD1 as a possible D gene (5 bases). This CDR3 is 14 amino acids long. Germline assignment: CDR1 LGHNA and CDR2 YSLEER. Between the trimmed V and J ends, which lost 4 bases and 5 bases, there was a span of 14 bases. In DNA form, the CDR3 reads TGCGCCAGCAGCCTAGAGCGTCGGGGGACTGAAGCTTTCTTT. Protein product: CASSLERRGTEAFF.

The chain links TRBV11-2 to TRBJ2-7; TRBD2 might be the D (6 bases). Germline V lookup: CDR1 SGHAT, CDR2 FQNNGV. V lost 1 base, J lost 4 bases, and 17 bases lay in between. This CDR3 comprises 16 residues. The CDR3 coding sequence is TGTGCCAGCAGCTTAGGTTCGGGGGAGAAAGCTTACGAGCAGTACTTC. Amino acid sequence: CASSLGSGEKAYEQYF.

This chain uses TRBV19 with TRBJ1-1; weak D call: TRBD1 (5 bases). This CDR3 is 11 amino acids long. The germline CDR1 and CDR2 sequences are LNHDA and SQIVND (reference sequence). With 4 bases removed from V and 9 bases from J, the gap between germline ends came to 9 bases. The CDR3 bases are TGTGCCAGTAGTAGACAGACAAAAGCTTTCTTT. Residues: CASSRQTKAFF.

This clone was found a few times. The CDR3 region has the DNA TGTGCCAGCAGTGACGGTCTAGCTACAGATACGCAGTATTTT. Amino acid sequence: CASSDGLATDTQYF. This rearrangement joins TRBV6-4 to TRBJ2-3; D is possibly TRBD2 (5 bases). V shed 2 bases and J shed 3 bases, with 9 bases lying between them. Germline values: CDR1 MRHNA, CDR2 SNTAGT. There are 14 residues in the CDR3.

The V gene is TRBV7-9, the J gene TRBJ1-5; 7 bases line up with TRBD1. V trimming: 6 bases; J trimming: 1 base; junction bases outside the gene matches: 3. The germline gives CDR1 SEHNR, CDR2 FQNEAQ (reference sequence). This CDR3 has 14 amino acids. DNA for the CDR3: TGTGCCAGCAGTTACAGGGGAAGCAATCAGCCCCAGCATTTT. Protein: CASSYRGSNQPQHF.

The chain joins TRBV29-1 to TRBJ2-5, with 8 bases aligning to TRBD1. Trimming removed 4 bases from V and 1 base from J; junction bases left unmatched: 8. Germline values: CDR1 SQVTM, CDR2 ANQGSEA. The CDR3 extends over 15 amino acids. The chain's CDR3 is CSVAPWGTGQETQYF. DNA of the CDR3: TGCAGCGTTGCCCCGTGGGGGACAGGCCAAGAGACCCAGTACTTC. The full variable domain, completed using reference TRBV29-1 and TRBJ2-5, is SAVISQKPSRDICQRGTSLTIQCQVDSQVTMMFWYRQQPGQSLTLIATANQGSEATYESGFVIDKFPISRPNLTFSTLTVSNMSPEDSSIYLCSVAPWGTGQETQYFGPGTRLLVL.

This sequence joins TRBV7-8 and TRBJ1-1, with a weak D call TRBD1 (6 bases). Germline V gene sequence: CDR1 SGHVS, CDR2 FQNEAQ. This CDR3 contains 17 residues. V gave up 4 bases and J gave up 10 bases, with 28 bases separating them. The CDR3 coding sequence is TGTGCCAGCAGCTCTCTTACCGGGGGGGCATCCGCATTCGGAGCTTTCTTT. Translated: CASSSLTGGASAFGAFF.

V is TRBV6-2 or TRBV6-3 and J is TRBJ1-5; tentatively, D is TRBD1 (6 bases). The CDR3 contains 14 residues. Germline V lookup: CDR1 MNHEY, CDR2 SVGEGT. V dropped 5 bases and J dropped 7 bases, with 15 bases sitting between them. The DNA for the CDR3 is TGTGCCAGCAGTCTACAGGGTTTTAGGCAGCCCCAGCATTTT. This encodes CASSLQGFRQPQHF.

This clone appeared a few times. The CDR3 is CASSAGGGKAEAFF. CDR3 bases: TGTGCCAGCAGCGCTGGGGGGGGAAAGGCTGAAGCTTTCTTT. V gene TRBV9 combines with J gene TRBJ1-1; D is perhaps TRBD1 (5 bases). Trimming left V 3 bases short and J 6 bases short, with 15 bases between. Germline assignment: CDR1 SGDLS and CDR2 YYNGEE. The CDR3 totals 14 residues.

The chain links TRBV19 to TRBJ1-5; TRBD1 agrees at 7 bases. V shed 5 bases, J shed 3 bases, and the junction held 10 bases outside the gene matches. CDR1 and CDR2 (germline): LNHDA, SQIVND (reference sequence). The length of the CDR3 is 16 residues. CDR3 nucleotides: TGTGCCAGTAGTCTCGTCATGGGACAGCCCAATCAGCCCCAGCATTTT. It codes for CASSLVMGQPNQPQHF.

Turning to this clone: Germline and junction disagree at one end, which may indicate a read error. The chain joins TRBV7-7 to TRBJ2-5, with 7 bases lining up with TRBD2. This CDR3 spans 14 amino acids. Germline values: CDR1 SSHAT, CDR2 FNYEAQ (reference sequence). CDR3 residues: CASSSTSAGETQYF. CDR3 bases: TGTGCTAGCAGCTCCACTAGCGCTGGAGAGACCCAGTACTTC.

The V call is TRBV10-2, the J call TRBJ1-3; D remains ambiguous. The germline V gene encodes CDR1 WSHSY and CDR2 SAAADI. The V and J ends lost 2 bases and 4 bases respectively, with 9 bases between them. The CDR3 has 14 residues. The CDR3 spells CASSEGGAGNTIYF. For the CDR3, the DNA is TGCGCCAGCAGTGAGGGAGGAGCGGGAAACACCATATATTTT.

The V gene is TRBV10-1, the J gene TRBJ2-4; tentatively, D is TRBD1 (6 bases). Trimming stripped 7 bases from V and 4 bases from J, with 20 bases between. This CDR3 is 16 amino acids long. Germline V CDR1 and CDR2: WNHNN, SYGVQD (reference sequence). DNA for the CDR3: TGCGCCAGCACCGCCGGGACAACGCTTAGAAAAAACATTCAGTACTTC. Its translation is CASTAGTTLRKNIQYF.